This T cell receptor beta chain was found in a study of T cell repertoires in cytomegalovirus infection. Study-wide points: Across the ex vivo response, the dominant clonotypes were HLA-C-restricted CMV-specific TCR beta clonotypes.

Regarding this clonotype: Its antigen remains unknown.

The length of the CDR3 is 16 residues. V was pared by 5 bases and J by 5 bases, with 8 bases of the junction left unmatched. In TCRdb, the reads were re-called with MiXCR into one record per CDR3 protein. In the table there are hundreds of thousands of distinct CDR3 sequences, roughly 31% of which are singletons. This sequence joins TRBV12-3 or TRBV12-4 and TRBJ2-5; 13 positions match TRBD2. The sequenced sample was PBMCs. The clonotype originates from a human donor in good health (CMV status not recorded). Some clones in this sample may be carry-over from other donors' samples. DNA for the CDR3: TGTGCCAGCAGTCCCAGGACTAGCGGGGGTTCTGAGACCCAGTACTTC. Translation: CASSPRTSGGSETQYF.